This T cell receptor (beta chain) was captured by sequencing in a study of blood T cell repertoires in COVID-19. Whole-study context: T cells, B-cell-depleted T cells, or PBMCs supplied cDNA or gDNA.

This CDR3 spans 14 amino acids. Germline assignment: CDR1 LGHNA and CDR2 YSLEER. V lost 1 base and J lost 8; bases outside the gene matches: 7. In the original workflow: Estimates of nucleated cell counts were drawn from the amplification of reference gene primers. The method was immunoSEQ multiplex PCR; TCRdb's version includes in-frame clones alone and lacks a portion of them. V, J and clone size are taken as reported in that table, and D and trimming were inferred from the DNA itself. Altogether about 150,000 clones are present, roughly nine tenths being singletons, with the ten largest covering under 15%.

The TCR was taken from a man aged 18 to 30 with COVID-19, enrolled during active disease. What was sequenced was peripheral blood. The chain joins TRBV4-3 to TRBJ1-2, with 7 bases identical to TRBD1. CDR3 in amino acids: CASSQVSTGSGYTF. In DNA form, the CDR3 reads TGCGCCAGCAGCCAAGTCTCGACAGGGAGCGGCTACACCTTC.